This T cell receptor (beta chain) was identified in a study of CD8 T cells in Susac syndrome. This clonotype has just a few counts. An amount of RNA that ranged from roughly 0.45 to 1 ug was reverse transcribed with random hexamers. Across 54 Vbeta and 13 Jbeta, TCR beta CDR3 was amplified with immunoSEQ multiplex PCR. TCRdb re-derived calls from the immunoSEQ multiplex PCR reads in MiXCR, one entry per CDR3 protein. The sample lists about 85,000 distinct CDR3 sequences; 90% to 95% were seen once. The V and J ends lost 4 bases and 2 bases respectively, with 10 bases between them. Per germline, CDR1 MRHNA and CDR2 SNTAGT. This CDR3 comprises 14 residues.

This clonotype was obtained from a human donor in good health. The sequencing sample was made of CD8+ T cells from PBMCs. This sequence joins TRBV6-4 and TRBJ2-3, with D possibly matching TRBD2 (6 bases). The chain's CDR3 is CASSAGGDTDTQYF. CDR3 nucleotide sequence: TGTGCCAGCAGTGCCGGCGGGGACACAGATACGCAGTATTTT.